This T cell receptor (beta chain) comes out of a study of cytomegalovirus exposure and HLA in healthy donors. Per germline, CDR1 SGHRS and CDR2 YFSETQ. The CDR3 is 15 residues long. The V gene lost 0 bases and the J gene lost 4 bases, with 13 bases spanning the gap. The PCR used 60 Vbeta and 13 Jbeta primers. Assay: immunoSEQ multiplex PCR; the TCRdb copy retains only in-frame clones and omits some. This table holds some 70,000 clones, roughly four fifths found once. Study outcomes and limitations: From TCR beta sequences, most subjects' HLA-A and HLA-B alleles were reportedly predicted accurately. Across donors, most TCRs were seen rarely, yet some public ones were widespread. Earlier analysis yielded a pattern in which most TCR beta V segments were productive about 87% or about 30% of the time. Among immune exposure information, only CMV serostatus was available.

Regarding this clone: Its antigen is still unknown.

The sample taken for sequencing was PBMCs. The sequence derives from a human donor in good health. The chain joins TRBV5-1 to TRBJ1-2; a weak D match, TRBD1 (5 bases). CDR3 sequence: CASSLVPGRGYGYTF. CDR3 sequence (DNA): TGCGCCAGCAGCTTGGTCCCGGGGAGGGGCTATGGCTACACCTTC.